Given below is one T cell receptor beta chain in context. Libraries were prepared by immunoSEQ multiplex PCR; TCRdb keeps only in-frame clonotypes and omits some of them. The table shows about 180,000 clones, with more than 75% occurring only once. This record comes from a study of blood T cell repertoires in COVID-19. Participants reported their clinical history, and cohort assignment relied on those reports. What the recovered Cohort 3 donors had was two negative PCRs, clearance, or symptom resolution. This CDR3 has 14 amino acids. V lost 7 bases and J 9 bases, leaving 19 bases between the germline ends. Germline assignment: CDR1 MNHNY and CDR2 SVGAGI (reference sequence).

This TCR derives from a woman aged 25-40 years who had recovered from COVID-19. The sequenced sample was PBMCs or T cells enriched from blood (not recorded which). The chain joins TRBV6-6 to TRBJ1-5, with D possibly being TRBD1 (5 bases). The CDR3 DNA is TGTGCCAGCACGTCCCAGGGCGGTCCCGTGCCCCAGCATTTT. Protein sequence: CASTSQGGPVPQHF.